These 12 T cell receptor beta chains were sequenced from one sample in a study of blood T cell repertoires in COVID-19 (TCRdb year 2020). Library preparation was by the immunoSEQ multiplex PCR assay. TCRdb retrieved this table from immuneACCESS and kept in-frame rearrangements only. Not all clones are present; in checked studies, unresolved V genes account for under half, and no reason is known for the remainder. The sample table records 95,000 to 120,000 clones; 85% to 90% of these occur just once. Together, the top ten hold roughly 5% of the sample. Sequencing input: peripheral blood. The receptors come from a woman aged 55-70 years with COVID-19, enrolled during active disease.

The rearrangement links TRBV29-1 to TRBJ1-1; no clear D gene. The V gene lost 4 bases and the J gene lost 0 bases, with 9 bases spanning the gap. Germline CDR1 and CDR2: SQVTM and ANQGSEA. The CDR3 length is 13 residues. The CDR3 nucleotides are TGCAGCGTTGGGCGGCTATTGAACACTGAAGCTTTCTTT. Translation gives CSVGRLLNTEAFF.

This clone was recorded a few times. The rearrangement joins TRBV29-1 to TRBJ1-2; D possibly corresponds to TRBD1 (6 bases). This CDR3 region has 14 residues. V lost 0 bases to trimming and J lost 5 bases, with 13 bases between them. The germline CDR1 and CDR2 sequences are SQVTM and ANQGSEA. The CDR3 DNA sequence: TGCAGCGTTGAAGAAGTCCGGGACAAATATGGCTACACCTTC. Translated: CSVEEVRDKYGYTF.

The rearrangement links TRBV24-1 to TRBJ1-2; 11 bases fit TRBD1. Trimming took 5 bases from V and 0 from J; bases not matched to a gene: 10. Germline V gives CDR1 KGHDR, CDR2 SFDVKD. This CDR3 has 18 residues. As DNA, the CDR3 is TGTGCCACCAGTGGTACCCCGGACAGGGGGCCCACTAACTATGGCTACACCTTC. Protein sequence: CATSGTPDRGPTNYGYTF.

The V gene is TRBV24-1, the J gene TRBJ1-2, with D uncertain. Trimming removed 9 bases at V and 0 bases at J, with 16 bases between. Germline values: CDR1 KGHDR, CDR2 SFDVKD. The CDR3 spans 15 residues. In nucleotides, the CDR3 is TGTGCCACCTCAGGCGGGAAGAAGCCTAACTATGGCTACACCTTC. The encoded protein is CATSGGKKPNYGYTF.

The V and J genes are TRBV18 and TRBJ1-1; 8 bases fit TRBD1. The germline V gene has CDR1 KGHSH and CDR2 LQKENI. Germline trimming cut 6 bases from V and 3 bases from J; bases unmatched to any gene: 9. The CDR3 consists of 15 residues. In DNA, the CDR3 is TGTGCCAGCTCCCTCCAGGGGGCTCGGGACACTGAAGCTTTCTTT. This gives the protein CASSLQGARDTEAFF.

The chain combines TRBV7-2 with TRBJ2-3, with TRBD1 identical over 7 bases. Trimming at V came to 5 bases and at J to 7 bases, leaving 9 bases not matched to a gene. This CDR3 comprises 14 residues. Germline V CDR1 and CDR2: SGHTA, FQGNSA. CDR3 sequence (DNA): TGTGCCAGCAGCACGGGACAGAGAACTTATACGCAGTATTTT. It specifies CASSTGQRTYTQYF. The complete variable domain, with remaining parts taken from reference TRBV7-2 and TRBJ2-3, reads GAGVSQSPSNKVTEKGKDVELRCDPISGHTALYWYRQSLGQGLEFLIYFQGNSAPDKSGLPSDRFSAERTGGSVSTLTIQRTQQEDSAVYLCASSTGQRTYTQYFGPGTRLTVL.

The chain recombines TRBV24-1 with TRBJ2-2, with 7 bases matching TRBD1. The CDR3 sequence is 17 residues long. The trim removed 3 bases at V and 1 base at J, leaving 7 bases unmatched. The germline CDR1 and CDR2 sequences are KGHDR and SFDVKD. The CDR3 reads CATSDARRTGNTGELFF. CDR3 DNA: TGTGCCACCAGTGATGCCCGCCGGACAGGGAACACCGGGGAGCTGTTTTTT.

This clone was recorded once. The gene calls are TRBV3-1 (or the pseudogene TRBV3-2) and TRBJ1-1; 8 bases align to TRBD1. Germline values: CDR1 LGHDT, CDR2 YNNKEL (reference sequence). The CDR3 runs 14 residues. V was clipped by 2 bases and J by 6 bases; unmatched bases: 5. The CDR3, as DNA: TGTGCCAGCAGCCAACGTGGACAGGGCGCTGAAGCTTTCTTT. Its protein is CASSQRGQGAEAFF.

In this sample, this clone turned up once. The chain carries TRBV13 and TRBJ2-3, with 12 positions matching TRBD2. The germline gives CDR1 PRHDT, CDR2 FYEKMQ (reference sequence). V dropped 5 bases and J dropped 5; count of bases not matched to a gene: 14. The CDR3 is made up of 18 amino acids. The CDR3 DNA sequence: TGTGCCAGCAGCGCACCGACTAGCGGGGGTTTTCGTGAAGATACGCAGTATTTT. Protein product: CASSAPTSGGFREDTQYF.

The chain employs TRBV11-2 and TRBJ1-1; 9 nucleotides match TRBD1. There are 16 residues in the CDR3. Germline CDR1 reads SGHAT; CDR2 reads FQNNGV. V gave up 5 bases and J gave up 3 bases; unmatched junction bases: 10. CDR3 bases: TGTGCCAGCAGCCCCCGGGACAGGGCGATAGACACTGAAGCTTTCTTT. Its protein product is CASSPRDRAIDTEAFF.

The V gene is TRBV5-1, the J gene TRBJ2-7, with 8 nucleotides matching TRBD1. The J segment lost 7 bases and the V segment lost 4 bases, leaving 13 bases of the junction unmatched. The germline V gene encodes CDR1 SGHRS and CDR2 YFSETQ. CDR3 length equals 15 residues. The CDR3 sequence: CASSPGQGVLGEQYF. The CDR3 DNA is TGCGCCAGCAGCCCCGGACAGGGAGTATTAGGAGAGCAGTACTTC. The variable domain in full, completed from reference TRBV5-1 and TRBJ2-7, reads KAGVTQTPRYLIKTRGQQVTLSCSPISGHRSVSWYQQTPGQGLQFLFEYFSETQRNKGNFPGRFSGRQFSNSRSEMNVSTLELGDSALYLCASSPGQGVLGEQYFGPGTRLTVT.

The chain combines TRBV5-6 with TRBJ1-3, with 7 bases aligning to TRBD1. Germline V gene sequence: CDR1 SGHDT, CDR2 YYEEEE. This CDR3 is 13 amino acids long. V dropped 8 bases and J dropped 1; count of bases not matched to a gene: 3. Here the CDR3 reads CARGGRSGNTIYF. DNA of the CDR3: TGTGCCAGAGGGGGCAGGTCTGGAAACACCATATATTTT. Full variable domain (missing parts from reference TRBV5-6 and TRBJ1-3): DAGVTQSPTHLIKTRGQQVTLRCSPKSGHDTVSWYQQALGQGPQFIFQYYEEEERQRGNFPDRFSGHQFPNYSSELNVNALLLGDSALYLCARGGRSGNTIYFGEGSWLTVV.